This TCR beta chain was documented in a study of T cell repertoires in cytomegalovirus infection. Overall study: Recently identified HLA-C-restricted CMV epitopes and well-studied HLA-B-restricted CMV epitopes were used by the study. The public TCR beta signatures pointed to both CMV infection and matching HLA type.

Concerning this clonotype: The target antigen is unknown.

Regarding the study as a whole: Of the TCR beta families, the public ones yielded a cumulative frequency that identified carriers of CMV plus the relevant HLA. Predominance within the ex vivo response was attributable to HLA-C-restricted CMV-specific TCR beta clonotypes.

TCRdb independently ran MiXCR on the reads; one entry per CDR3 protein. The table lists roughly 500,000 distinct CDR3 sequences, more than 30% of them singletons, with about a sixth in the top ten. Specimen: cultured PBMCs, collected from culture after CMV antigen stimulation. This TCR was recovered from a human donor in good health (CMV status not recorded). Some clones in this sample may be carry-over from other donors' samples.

DNA of the CDR3: TGTGCCAGCAGCCGAGTCCCGGGACAGTTGAACGAGCAGTACGTC. Amino acids: CASSRVPGQLNEQYV. V is TRBV12-3 or TRBV12-4 and J is TRBJ2-7; 7 bases align to TRBD1. The CDR3 loop spans 15 amino acids. J lost 5 bases, V lost 6 bases, and 13 bases had no gene match.